This passage covers 20 T cell receptor beta chains from one sample sequenced in a study of T cells in narcolepsy. Clones were sequenced by immunoSEQ multiplex PCR, and TCRdb holds only the in-frame ones, with some missing. The sample gives fewer than 35,000 clones, roughly 77% of which show up once; 1.1% is in the top ten. The sequencing input was CD45RA- memory CD4+ T cells from PBMCs. These receptors were taken from a human donor with narcolepsy.

The chain joins TRBV14 to TRBJ2-3; D is perhaps TRBD2 (5 bases). V was trimmed by 2 bases and J by 4 bases, leaving 10 bases between them. The germline V gene encodes CDR1 SGHDN and CDR2 FVKESK. CDR3 size: 14 residues. CDR3 amino acids: CASSQIQRADTQYF. CDR3 in DNA: TGTGCCAGCAGCCAAATACAGAGGGCAGATACGCAGTATTTT.

This clone came up once. J is TRBJ1-3 and V is TRBV18; D possibly corresponds to TRBD1 (6 bases). This CDR3 comprises 17 residues. V was trimmed by 3 bases and J by 0 bases, leaving 15 bases between them. Per germline, CDR1 KGHSH and CDR2 LQKENI. Here the CDR3 DNA reads TGTGCCAGCTCACCCGACGACAGGCGCTTCTCTGGAAACACCATATATTTT. Translated: CASSPDDRRFSGNTIYF.

CDR3 loop: CASSLYSKGPYEQYF. CDR3 DNA: TGTGCCAGCAGCTTATACAGCAAGGGGCCCTACGAGCAGTACTTC. The rearrangement links TRBV11-3 to TRBJ2-5, with D perhaps matching TRBD1 (5 bases). The J call could be wrong; TRBJ2-7 is a better fit for the DNA end. The germline V gene encodes CDR1 SGHNT and CDR2 YENEEA. The CDR3 extends over 15 amino acids.

CDR3 in DNA: TGTGCCTGGAGTTCAACGGGAGGGCCCAGATACAATGAGCAGTTCTTC. Translating gives CAWSSTGGPRYNEQFF. The chain recombines TRBV30 with TRBJ2-1; the match to TRBD2 covers 8 bases. The germline V gene has CDR1 GTSNPN and CDR2 SVGIG (reference sequence). Unmatched junction bases numbered 10, after V lost 2 bases and J lost 4 bases. This CDR3 has 16 residues.

The CDR3 coding sequence is TGTGCCAGTAGTAGTAGCGGGAGCTTTGGTGGTGAGCAGTTCTTC. Residues: CASSSSGSFGGEQFF. The rearrangement links TRBV19 to TRBJ2-1, with TRBD2 matching over 9 bases. The CDR3 totals 15 residues. Trimming cost V 4 bases and J 9 bases; bases outside gene matches: 10. CDR1 and CDR2 (germline): LNHDA, SQIVND (reference sequence).

This sequence joins TRBV29-1 and TRBJ2-7; maybe TRBD1 (5 bases). The germline V gene has CDR1 SQVTM and CDR2 ANQGSEA. The CDR3 runs 12 residues. V was cut by 7 bases and J by 0 bases, with 10 bases left in between. The CDR3: CSARQNSYEQYF. CDR3 DNA sequence: TGCAGCGCCAGACAGAACTCCTACGAGCAGTACTTC.

J is TRBJ2-3 and V is TRBV11-3, with 10 bases that match TRBD2. Germline V gene data show CDR1 as SGHNT and CDR2 as YENEEA. The CDR3 sequence is 17 residues long. Losses at the gene ends were 5 bases for V and 2 bases for J; bases not matched to a gene: 10. CDR3 DNA sequence: TGTGCCAGCAGCCCCGGAGTAGCGGGAGGCACCACAGATACGCAGTATTTT. This encodes CASSPGVAGGTTDTQYF.

Remarks on this clone: Other DNA sequences in this sample translate to the same CDR3. J is TRBJ2-5 and V is TRBV7-3, with D possibly matching TRBD2 (7 bases). The germline V gene has CDR1 SGHTA and CDR2 FQGTGA. Trimming shortened V by 3 bases and J by 5 bases, and 10 bases separated the two germline ends. The CDR3 is 13 residues long. The CDR3 here is CASSLGGLETQYF. In nucleotides, the CDR3 is TGTGCCAGCAGCTTGGGGGGGCTGGAGACCCAGTACTTC.

This sequence joins TRBV5-1 and TRBJ2-7, with 8 bases identical to TRBD1. The V gene's germline CDR1 is SGHRS and CDR2 YFSETQ. The CDR3 is 15 residues long. V shed 0 bases and J 2 bases; nucleotides not matched to a gene: 4. CDR3 in amino acids: CASSLGDRGAYEQYF. The DNA of the CDR3 is TGCGCCAGCAGCTTGGGAGACAGGGGCGCCTACGAGCAGTACTTC.

This chain uses TRBV19 with TRBJ2-1; the D gene is possibly TRBD1 (6 bases). This CDR3 has 15 residues. CDR1 and CDR2 from the germline V gene are LNHDA and SQIVND (reference sequence). V shed 3 bases and J shed 6 bases, with 15 bases lying between them. The CDR3: CASSIGQQATNEQFF. The CDR3 DNA reads TGTGCCAGTAGTATCGGACAGCAGGCTACCAATGAGCAGTTCTTC. Full variable domain (outside the CDR3, taken from reference TRBV19 and TRBJ2-1): DGGITQSPKYLFRKEGQNVTLSCEQNLNHDAMYWYRQDPGQGLRLIYYSQIVNDFQKGDIAEGYSVSREKKESFPLTVTSAQKNPTAFYLCASSIGQQATNEQFFGPGTRLTVL.

This chain joins TRBV27 and TRBJ2-1; D unresolved. This CDR3 region has 13 residues. Germline V gene lookup returns CDR1 MNHEY and CDR2 SMNVEV (reference sequence). V was trimmed by 2 bases and J by 4 bases, leaving 6 bases between them. The CDR3: CASSLAIYNEQFF. The CDR3 DNA reads TGTGCCAGCAGTTTAGCGATATACAATGAGCAGTTCTTC.

The chain is built from TRBV4-2 and TRBJ1-3; D unclear. Germline-derived CDR1 and CDR2 are LGHNA and YNFKEQ. Trimming shortened V by 2 bases and J by 3 bases, and 2 bases separated the two germline ends. The CDR3 has 12 residues. CDR3 sequence reads: CASSQIGNTIYF. Written as DNA, the CDR3 is TGTGCCAGCAGCCAAATTGGAAACACCATATATTTT.

This rearrangement joins TRBV18 to TRBJ2-7; D call uncertain. The CDR3 consists of 13 residues. Trimming took 3 bases from V and 7 from J, leaving 13 bases between them. Germline V gives CDR1 KGHSH, CDR2 LQKENI. The CDR3 DNA follows: TGTGCCAGCTCACCCGCCTCTTCGAATGAGCAGTACTTC. Translating gives CASSPASSNEQYF.

This chain joins TRBV6-6 and TRBJ2-1; D perhaps matches TRBD1 (5 bases). Per germline, CDR1 MNHNY and CDR2 SVGAGI (reference sequence). The CDR3 sequence is 14 residues long. V lost 0 bases and J 6 bases, leaving 9 bases between the germline ends. CDR3 sequence (DNA): TGTGCCAGCAGTTACTCCTTAGGGGTCAATGAGCAGTTCTTC. This gives the protein CASSYSLGVNEQFF.

This chain's CDR3 is CSGTGLAGVPPDTQYF. The CDR3 DNA reads TGCAGCGGGACTGGACTAGCGGGAGTACCCCCAGATACGCAGTATTTT. The V gene is TRBV29-1, the J gene TRBJ2-3; 13 bases are shared with TRBD2. Germline CDR1 reads SQVTM; CDR2 reads ANQGSEA. Trimming at V came to 7 bases and at J to 4 bases, leaving 11 bases not matched to a gene. The CDR3 loop spans 16 amino acids.

The sample holds a few counts of this clone. V and J are TRBV18 and TRBJ2-1, with 9 bases that match TRBD2. In germline, CDR1 is KGHSH, CDR2 LQKENI. This CDR3 comprises 12 residues. V lost 6 bases, J lost 9 bases, and 3 bases stayed unmatched. This CDR3 reads CASSLAGLEQFF. DNA of the CDR3: TGTGCCAGCTCTCTAGCGGGGCTTGAGCAGTTCTTC.

This chain joins TRBV6-5 and TRBJ2-3, with TRBD2 matching over 10 bases. J gave up 3 bases and V 8 bases, and 8 bases lay outside the gene matches. The CDR3 length is 15 residues. Germline V gene lookup returns CDR1 MNHEY and CDR2 SVGAGI. The CDR3 is CASGQPGLATDTQYF. In DNA form, the CDR3 reads TGTGCCAGCGGCCAACCGGGACTAGCGACAGATACGCAGTATTTT.

The V and J genes are TRBV6-6 and TRBJ1-6, with D perhaps matching TRBD1 (5 bases). The V gene's germline CDR1 is MNHNY and CDR2 SVGAGI (reference sequence). CDR3 length equals 15 residues. Trimming cost V 5 bases and J 14 bases, with 22 bases left between them. The CDR3 reads CASSGRDLGSFALHF. The CDR3 DNA is TGTGCCAGCAGTGGCCGGGACTTGGGATCATTCGCCCTCCACTTT.

V is TRBV28 and J is TRBJ1-1, with D uncertain. This CDR3 comprises 14 residues. CDR1 is MDHEN and CDR2 is SYDVKM in the germline V gene. Trimming left V 3 bases short and J 0 bases short, with 8 bases between. As DNA, the CDR3 is TGTGCCAGCAGTTTTCCTACTATGAACACTGAAGCTTTCTTT. Its protein is CASSFPTMNTEAFF. The full variable domain, its missing parts supplied by reference TRBV28 and TRBJ1-1, is DVKVTQSSRYLVKRTGEKVFLECVQDMDHENMFWYRQDPGLGLRLIYFSYDVKMKEKGDIPEGYSVSREKKERFSLILESASTNQTSMYLCASSFPTMNTEAFFGQGTRLTVV.

This clone was found a few times. The V and J genes are TRBV7-9 and TRBJ1-5; the match to TRBD1 covers 7 bases. Germline-derived CDR1 and CDR2 are SEHNR and FQNEAQ (reference sequence). CDR3 size: 14 residues. V trimming: 5 bases; J trimming: 3 bases; junction bases outside the gene matches: 4. CDR3 amino acids: CASSPGQFNQPQHF. The CDR3, as DNA: TGTGCCAGCAGCCCGGGACAGTTCAATCAGCCCCAGCATTTT.